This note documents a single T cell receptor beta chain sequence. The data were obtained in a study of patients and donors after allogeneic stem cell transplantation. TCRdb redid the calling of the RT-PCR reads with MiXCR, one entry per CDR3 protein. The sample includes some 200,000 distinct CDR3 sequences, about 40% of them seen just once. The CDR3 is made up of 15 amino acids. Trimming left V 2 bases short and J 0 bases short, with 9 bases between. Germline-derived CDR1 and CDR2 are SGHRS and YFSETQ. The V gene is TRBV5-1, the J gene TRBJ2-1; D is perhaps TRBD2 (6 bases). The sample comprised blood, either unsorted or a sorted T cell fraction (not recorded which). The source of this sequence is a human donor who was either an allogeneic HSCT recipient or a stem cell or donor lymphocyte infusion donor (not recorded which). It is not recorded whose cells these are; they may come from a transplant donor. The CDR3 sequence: CASSLSLASYNEQFF. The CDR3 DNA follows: TGCGCCAGCAGCTTATCACTAGCCTCCTACAATGAGCAGTTCTTC.